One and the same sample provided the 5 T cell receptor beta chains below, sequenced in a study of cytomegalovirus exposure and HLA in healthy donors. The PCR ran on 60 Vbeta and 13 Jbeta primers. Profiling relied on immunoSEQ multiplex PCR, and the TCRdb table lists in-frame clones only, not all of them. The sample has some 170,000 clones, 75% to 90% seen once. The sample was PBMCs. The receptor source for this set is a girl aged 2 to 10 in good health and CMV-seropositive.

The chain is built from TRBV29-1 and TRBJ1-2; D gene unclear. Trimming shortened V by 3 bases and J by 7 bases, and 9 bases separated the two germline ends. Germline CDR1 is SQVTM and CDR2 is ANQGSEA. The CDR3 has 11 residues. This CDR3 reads CSVEAAGGYTF. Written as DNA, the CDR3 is TGCAGCGTTGAGGCTGCAGGTGGCTACACCTTC.

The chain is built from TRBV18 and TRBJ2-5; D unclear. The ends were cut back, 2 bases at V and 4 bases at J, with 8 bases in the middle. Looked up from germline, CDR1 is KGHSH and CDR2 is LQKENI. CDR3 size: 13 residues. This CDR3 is CASSPVRGETQYF. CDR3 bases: TGTGCCAGCTCACCAGTTCGAGGAGAGACCCAGTACTTC. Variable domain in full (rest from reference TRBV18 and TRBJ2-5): NAGVMQNPRHLVRRRGQEARLRCSPMKGHSHVYWYRQLPEEGLKFMVYLQKENIIDESGMPKERFSAEFPKEGPSILRIQQVVRGDSAAYFCASSPVRGETQYFGPGTRLLVL.

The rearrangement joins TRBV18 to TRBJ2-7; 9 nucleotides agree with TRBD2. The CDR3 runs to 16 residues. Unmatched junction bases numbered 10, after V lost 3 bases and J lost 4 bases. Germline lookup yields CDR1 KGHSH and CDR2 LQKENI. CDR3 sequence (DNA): TGTGCCAGCTCACCTAGCGGGAGTTGGTATCGGTACGAGCAGTACTTC. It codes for CASSPSGSWYRYEQYF.

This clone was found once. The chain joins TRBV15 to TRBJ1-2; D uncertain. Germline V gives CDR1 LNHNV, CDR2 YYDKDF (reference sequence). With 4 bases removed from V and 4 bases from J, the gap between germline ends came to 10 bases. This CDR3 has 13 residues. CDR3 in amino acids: CATSKSPSYGYTF. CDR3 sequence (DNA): TGTGCCACCAGCAAAAGTCCCAGCTATGGCTACACCTTC.

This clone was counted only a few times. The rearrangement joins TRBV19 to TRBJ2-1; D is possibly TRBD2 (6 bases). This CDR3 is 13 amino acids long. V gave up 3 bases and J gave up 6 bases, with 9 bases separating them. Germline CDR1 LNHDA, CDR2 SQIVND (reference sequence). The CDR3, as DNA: TGTGCCAGTAGTATTGGAGGGGTCAATGAGCAGTTCTTC. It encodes CASSIGGVNEQFF.